The T cell receptor beta chain under discussion was sequenced for a study of control samples from healthy donors and cancer patients. Sequencing was performed with immunoSEQ multiplex PCR; in TCRdb, only in-frame clones are kept and a portion is missing. Here the sample spans around 200,000 clones, 90% to 95% being singletons. This clonotype originated in a man younger than 35 in good health. Sequenced sample: blood.

CDR3 region: CASSSGLENRETQYF. CDR3 bases: TGCGCCAGCAGCTCGGGCCTTGAAAATCGGGAGACCCAGTACTTC. The gene calls are TRBV5-1 and TRBJ2-5; D gene unclear. Between the trimmed V and J ends, which lost 3 bases and 5 bases, there was a span of 17 bases. Germline V gene sequence: CDR1 SGHRS, CDR2 YFSETQ. The CDR3 covers 15 residues. The full variable domain, in which reference TRBV5-1 and TRBJ2-5 provide the parts outside the CDR3, is KAGVTQTPRYLIKTRGQQVTLSCSPISGHRSVSWYQQTPGQGLQFLFEYFSETQRNKGNFPGRFSGRQFSNSRSEMNVSTLELGDSALYLCASSSGLENRETQYFGPGTRLLVL.